This paragraph reports one TCR beta chain. There is no known antigen for this receptor. Per-base qualities were not stored, and no clone one base away is much larger. These data belong to a study of technical replicates of blood from a handful of donors (dated by TCRdb to about 2017). Receptor libraries were prepared by the immunoSEQ multiplex PCR assay. In TCRdb, the immuneACCESS table is reduced to in-frame sequences with V and J assigned. These tables do not hold every clone; where another copy was compared, an unresolved V gene accounts for under half, and the others remain unexplained. The sample contains under 85,000 clones, 93% of them found a single time. The top ten hold 0.24% of the sample. The germline V gene provides CDR1 SGHRS and CDR2 YFSETQ. Its CDR3 holds 16 amino acids, cysteine through phenylalanine. Only the CDR3 DNA stays, 48 bases, in frame from base 1. V is cut back by 4 bases and J by 6 bases, with 10 bases in the junction unmatched.

Sequencing was performed on T cells isolated from PBMCs. The chain links TRBV5-1 with TRBJ2-1, with 10 bases in between that match TRBD1. This sequence originates from a human donor in good health. At the DNA level, the sequence is TGCGCCAGCAGCCTGACACCGGGACAGGGGTCCAATGAGCAGTTCTTC. It specifies CASSLTPGQGSNEQFF.